This T cell receptor beta chain stems from a study of cytomegalovirus exposure and HLA in healthy donors. Looking at the study overall: Later, an analysis reported that the 110 or so validation repertoires had used the same platform as the approximately 680 first-cohort repertoires. Notes on the study in general: Through in vitro validation, three CMV-associated chains were shown to be specific for CMV antigens. The study designated over 150 TCR beta chains cytomegalovirus-associated.

A word on this clone: Antigen unknown.

The CDR3 has 15 residues. Germline lookup yields CDR1 LGHNA and CDR2 YSLEER. Trimming shortened V by 0 bases and J by 6 bases, and 12 bases separated the two germline ends. Assay used: immunoSEQ multiplex PCR; TCRdb lists only in-frame clones, some missing. The top ten hold about 2.2% of the sample, which has roughly 120,000 clones, more than 70% seen once. The sample taken for sequencing was PBMCs. The rearrangement links TRBV4-3 to TRBJ2-1, with a tentative D call TRBD1 (5 bases). The TCR was taken from a woman between 25 and 40 years old in good health and CMV-seronegative. The CDR3 nucleotides are TGCGCCAGCAGCCAAGATTCAGGGTCGGGCAATGAGCAGTTCTTC. Amino acid sequence: CASSQDSGSGNEQFF.